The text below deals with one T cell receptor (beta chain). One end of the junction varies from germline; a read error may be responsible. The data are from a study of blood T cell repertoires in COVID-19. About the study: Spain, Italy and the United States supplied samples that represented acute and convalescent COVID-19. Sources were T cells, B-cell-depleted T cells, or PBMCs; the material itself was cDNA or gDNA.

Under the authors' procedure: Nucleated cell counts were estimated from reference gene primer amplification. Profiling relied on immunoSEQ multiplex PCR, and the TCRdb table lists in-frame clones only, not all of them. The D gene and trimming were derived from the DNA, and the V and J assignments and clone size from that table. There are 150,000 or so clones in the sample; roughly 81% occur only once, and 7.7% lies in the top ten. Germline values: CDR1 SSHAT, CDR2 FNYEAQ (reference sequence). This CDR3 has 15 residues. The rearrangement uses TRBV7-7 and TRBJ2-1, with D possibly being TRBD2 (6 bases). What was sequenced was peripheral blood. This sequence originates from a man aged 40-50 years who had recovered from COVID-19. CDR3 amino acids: CASSLGPGEGNEQFF. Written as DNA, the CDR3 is TGTGCTAGCAGCTTAGGGCCGGGGGAAGGGAATGAGCAGTTCTTC.